This T cell receptor beta chain was recorded in a study of T cell responses to AZD1222 COVID-19 vaccine. Regarding the study as a whole: As reported, nearly half of all spike-specific TCRs target variant regions that are unmutated. Baseline antibody screening turned up just a handful of seropositive AZD1222 recipients. Spike-specific TCR breadth and depth rose after two AZD1222 doses. Clonal diversity was possibly underestimated, and the donors were mostly white British, with more females.

On this clone itself: Antigen: not known.

The method was immunoSEQ multiplex PCR; TCRdb's version includes in-frame clones alone and lacks a portion of them. The sample records about 76,000 clones, roughly 90% being singletons. V was trimmed by 2 bases and J by 14 bases, leaving 19 bases between them. In germline, CDR1 is GTSNPN, CDR2 SVGIG (reference sequence). The CDR3 length is 13 residues. This sequence originates from an adult in good health. The chain carries TRBV30 and TRBJ2-1; TRBD2 is a possible D gene (6 bases). The sequenced sample was peripheral blood, obtained on day 0 of MenACWY control vaccination. The CDR3 DNA follows: TGTGCCTGGAGTACAACCGGGACTCCCAAGGAGTTCTTC. This encodes CAWSTTGTPKEFF.